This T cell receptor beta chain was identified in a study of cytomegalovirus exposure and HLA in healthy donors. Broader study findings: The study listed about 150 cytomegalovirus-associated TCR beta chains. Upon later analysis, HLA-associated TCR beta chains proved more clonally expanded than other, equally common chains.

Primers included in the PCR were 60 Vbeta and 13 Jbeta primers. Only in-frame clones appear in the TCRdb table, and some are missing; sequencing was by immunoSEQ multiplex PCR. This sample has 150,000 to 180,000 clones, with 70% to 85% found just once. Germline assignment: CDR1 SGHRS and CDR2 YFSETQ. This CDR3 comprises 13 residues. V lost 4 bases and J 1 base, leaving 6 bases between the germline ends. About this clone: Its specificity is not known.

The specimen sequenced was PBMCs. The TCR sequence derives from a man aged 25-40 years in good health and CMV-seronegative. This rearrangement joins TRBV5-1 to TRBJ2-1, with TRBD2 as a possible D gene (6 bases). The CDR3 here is CASSGGSYNEQFF. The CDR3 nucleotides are TGCGCCAGCAGCGGGGGGTCCTACAATGAGCAGTTCTTC.